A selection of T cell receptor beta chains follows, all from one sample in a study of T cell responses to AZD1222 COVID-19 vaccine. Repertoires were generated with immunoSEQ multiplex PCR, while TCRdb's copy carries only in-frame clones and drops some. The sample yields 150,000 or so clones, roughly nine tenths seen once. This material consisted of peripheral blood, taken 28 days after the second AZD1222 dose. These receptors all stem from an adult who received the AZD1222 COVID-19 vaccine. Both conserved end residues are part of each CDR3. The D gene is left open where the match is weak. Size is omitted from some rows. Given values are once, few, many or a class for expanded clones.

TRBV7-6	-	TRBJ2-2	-	TGTGCCAGCAGCTACGCGGGGTTTCCCACCGGGGAGCTGTTTTTT	CASSYAGFPTGELFF
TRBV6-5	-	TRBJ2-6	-	TGTGCCAGCAGTTACAGAGAGGGTGGGGGCGTCCTGACTTTC	CASSYREGGGVLTF
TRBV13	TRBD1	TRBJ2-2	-	TGTGCCAGCAGCTTTACCATTGGGACAGGGGGCACCGGGGAGCTGTTTTTT	CASSFTIGTGGTGELFF
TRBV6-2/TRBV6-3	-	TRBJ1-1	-	TGTGCCAGCAGTTATCGGACCCACACTGAAGCTTTCTTT	CASSYRTHTEAFF
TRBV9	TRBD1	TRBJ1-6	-	TGTGCCAGCAGCGTAGGGCAGGGGGCGAATTCACCCCTCCACTTT	CASSVGQGANSPLHF
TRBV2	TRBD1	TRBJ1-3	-	TGTGCCAGCAGGAGAGACAGGGGGTATGGAAACACCATATATTTT	CASRRDRGYGNTIYF
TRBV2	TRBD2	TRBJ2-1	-	TGTGCCAGCAGTGTTAGTAGGACTAGCGGGGGTTCTAGCTCCTACAATGAGCAGTTCTTC	CASSVSRTSGGSSSYNEQFF
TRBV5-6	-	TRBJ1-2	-	TGTGCCAGCAGCTTGGCCAGGCAGGTACTAGGCTACACCTTC	CASSLARQVLGYTF
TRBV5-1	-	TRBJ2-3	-	TGCGCCAGCAGCTGGGTCCGTAGCACAGATACGCAGTATTTT	CASSWVRSTDTQYF
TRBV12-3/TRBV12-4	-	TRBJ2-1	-	TGTGCCAGCAGTTTACCGGGGAACAATGAGCAGTTCTTC	CASSLPGNNEQFF
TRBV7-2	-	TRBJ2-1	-	TGTGCCAGCAGCCTGCAACAGGGAAACAATGAGCAGTTCTTC	CASSLQQGNNEQFF
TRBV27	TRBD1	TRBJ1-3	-	TGTGCCAGCAGTTTATCCGGCAGGGGGGCAGGAAACACCATATATTTT	CASSLSGRGAGNTIYF
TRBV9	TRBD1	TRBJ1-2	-	TGTGCCAGCAGCGCGGAGGACAGGGTTGGTTATGGCTACACCTTC	CASSAEDRVGYGYTF
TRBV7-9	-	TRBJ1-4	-	TGTGCCAGCAGCGCCGGGCAGGGCTGGGAAAAACTGTTTTTT	CASSAGQGWEKLFF
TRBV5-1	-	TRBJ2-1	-	TGCGCCAGCCTCACGGGCGAGCAGTTCTTC	CASLTGEQFF
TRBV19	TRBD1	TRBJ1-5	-	TGTGCCAGTAGTCTAATAAGGACAGGGGGCAGGGGCAATCAGCCCCAGCATTTT	CASSLIRTGGRGNQPQHF
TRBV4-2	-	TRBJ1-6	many	TGTGCCAGCAGCCAAATCCTAAATTCACCCCTCCACTTT	CASSQILNSPLHF
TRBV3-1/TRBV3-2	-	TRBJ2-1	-	TGTGCCAGCATGCCAAGTCGCACTAGCCCGGATTTTCATGAGCAGTTCTTC	CASMPSRTSPDFHEQFF
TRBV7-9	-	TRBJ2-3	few	TGTGCCAGCAGCTTAGCTTCGGGCCGCACAGATACGCAGTATTTT	CASSLASGRTDTQYF
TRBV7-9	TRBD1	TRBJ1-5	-	TGTGCCAGCAGCTCATCGGGACAGTTGAATCAGCCCCAGCATTTT	CASSSSGQLNQPQHF
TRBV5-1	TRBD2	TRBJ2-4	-	TGCGCCAGCAGCTTGGGACCTAGCGGGAGGCTAGCCAAAAACATTCAGTACTTC	CASSLGPSGRLAKNIQYF
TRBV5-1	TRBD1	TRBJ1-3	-	TGCGCCAGCAGCTTGCAGGGGACAGGGGCGGACACCATATATTTT	CASSLQGTGADTIYF
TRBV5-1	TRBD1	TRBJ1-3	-	TGCGCCAGCGCTTCCGGGACAGGGGGCTTGTACACCATATATTTT	CASASGTGGLYTIYF
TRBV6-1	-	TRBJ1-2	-	TGTGCCAGCAGTGGAGAGACTACAGGGCCGGGCTATGGCTACACCTTC	CASSGETTGPGYGYTF
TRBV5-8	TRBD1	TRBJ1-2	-	TGTGCCAGCAGCATCACTCGACAGGGGGGCTACACCTTC	CASSITRQGGYTF
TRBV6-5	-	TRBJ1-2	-	TGTGCCAGCGCAGAGGGGGTACGGGTACGTGGCTACACCTTC	CASAEGVRVRGYTF
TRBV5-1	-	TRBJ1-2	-	TGCGCCAGCAGCTTGGGACAGGCCGTGCGTGGCTACACCTTC	CASSLGQAVRGYTF
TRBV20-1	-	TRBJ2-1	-	TGCAGTGCTAGTTTTAGATCTCGTCTCGGTGAGCAGTTCTTC	CSASFRSRLGEQFF
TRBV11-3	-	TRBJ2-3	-	TGTGCCAGCAGCCCCGGAGGGGAGACAGATACGCAGTATTTT	CASSPGGETDTQYF
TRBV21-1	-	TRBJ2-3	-	TGTGCCAGCAGCAAACGATTGACGTGGGATACGCAGTATTTT	CASSKRLTWDTQYF
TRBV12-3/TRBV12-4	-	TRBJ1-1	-	TGTGCCAGCAGCCGACGGGAGACTGAAGCTTTCTTT	CASSRRETEAFF
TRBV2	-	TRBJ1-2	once	TGTGCCAGTGCCAGGGTCGGCTATGGCTACACCTTC	CASARVGYGYTF
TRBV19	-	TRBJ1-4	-	TGTGCCAGCCGGGATAGTCGTGGTGCCCAAGAAAAACTGTTTTTT	CASRDSRGAQEKLFF
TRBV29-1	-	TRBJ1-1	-	TGCAGCGTTTGGAGGGGGACTGAAGCTTTCTTT	CSVWRGTEAFF
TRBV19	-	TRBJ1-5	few	TGTGCCAGTAGTAACCCCCTTACAGGGTTCAGTCAGCCCCAGCATTTT	CASSNPLTGFSQPQHF
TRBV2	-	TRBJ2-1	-	TGTGCCAGCAGCGCCCAGGGAGCGGAGGGGGGGAATGAGCAGTTCTTC	CASSAQGAEGGNEQFF
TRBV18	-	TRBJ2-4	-	TGTGCCAGCTCACCGACACAGGGTGAAAACATTCAGTACTTC	CASSPTQGENIQYF
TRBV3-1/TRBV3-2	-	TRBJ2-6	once	TGTGCCAGCAGCCACCCCATTACAGGGACTGGGGCCAACGTCCTGACTTTC	CASSHPITGTGANVLTF
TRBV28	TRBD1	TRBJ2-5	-	TGTGCCAGCCTGGCCAGCACAGGGGGACGGGAGACCCAGTACTTC	CASLASTGGRETQYF
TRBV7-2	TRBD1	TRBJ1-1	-	TGTGCCAGCAGCGCGGACAGGATGAACACTGAAGCTTTCTTT	CASSADRMNTEAFF
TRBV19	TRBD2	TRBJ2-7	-	TGTGCCAGTAGTATCTTAGTCCTAGCGGGAGTGGAGCAGTACTTC	CASSILVLAGVEQYF
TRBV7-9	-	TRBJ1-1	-	TGTGCCAGCAGCCCTGCGGGCAGGGAGGAGAAAGCTTTCTTT	CASSPAGREEKAFF
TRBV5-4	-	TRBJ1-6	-	TGTGCCAGCAGCTTGGGGGGGGCCCTGAGGGCCCTCCACTTT	CASSLGGALRALHF
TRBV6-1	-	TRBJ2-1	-	TGTGCCAGCAGTGAACTAGTCGGCCGCTCCTACAATGAGCAGTTCTTC	CASSELVGRSYNEQFF
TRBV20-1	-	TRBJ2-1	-	TGCAGTGCTAGCAGGAGTGATGAGCAGTTCTTC	CSASRSDEQFF
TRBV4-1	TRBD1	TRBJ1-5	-	TGCGCCAGCAGCCACAAACTAGTGGACAGGATGATGGATAGCAATCAGCCCCAGCATTTT	CASSHKLVDRMMDSNQPQHF
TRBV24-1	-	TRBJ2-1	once	TGTGCCACCAGTGTTATGACCGGGGGTTACAATGAGCAGTTCTTC	CATSVMTGGYNEQFF
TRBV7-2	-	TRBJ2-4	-	TGTGCCAGCAGCCCCCCCCAGCGGGCCCAAGGGAACATTCAGTACTTC	CASSPPQRAQGNIQYF
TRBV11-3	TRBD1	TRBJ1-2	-	TGTGCCAGCAGCTCAGAGACAGGGATCAATGGCTACACCTTC	CASSSETGINGYTF
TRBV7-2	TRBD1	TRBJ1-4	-	TGTGCCAGCAGCCCGCGACAGGGGGCAGGAGAAAAACTGTTTTTT	CASSPRQGAGEKLFF
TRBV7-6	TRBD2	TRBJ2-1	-	TGTGCCAGCAGCTTACGGCTAGCGGGAGGCGAGCAGTTCTTC	CASSLRLAGGEQFF
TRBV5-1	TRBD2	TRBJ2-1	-	TGCGCCAGCAGCGCGAGGCGGGAGATCCAGTTCTTC	CASSARREIQFF
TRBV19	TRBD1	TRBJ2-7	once	TGTGCCAGTAGCACGGACAGGGTAAGGGAGCAGTACTTC	CASSTDRVREQYF